Below, 31 T cell receptor beta chains from the same sample are listed, as sequenced in a study of T cell clonotyping in hematopoietic cell transplantation. Assay: immunoSEQ multiplex PCR; the TCRdb copy retains only in-frame clones and omits some. The sample lists about 43,000 clones; 95% were seen once. The specimen was peripheral blood mononuclear cells. The receptors stem from a young man in good health. Some clones in this sample may be carry-over from other donors' samples.

CDR3 nucleotide sequence: TGCGCCAGCAGCTCACGGTGGACCTATGAGGGCTACACCTTC. Translating it yields CASSSRWTYEGYTF. The rearrangement links TRBV4-1 to TRBJ1-2, with D unclear. Germline V CDR1 and CDR2: MGHRA, YSYEKL. This CDR3 has 14 amino acids. V dropped 5 bases and J dropped 8 bases, with 18 bases sitting between them.

The gene calls are TRBV29-1 and TRBJ2-1; D is ambiguous. This CDR3 comprises 12 residues. Germline values: CDR1 SQVTM, CDR2 ANQGSEA. The V end was cut by 0 bases, the J end by 15 bases, with 15 bases between. The CDR3 region is CSVEEKLAVGFF. The CDR3 nucleotides read TGCAGCGTTGAAGAGAAGCTGGCTGTTGGGTTCTTC.

The J gene is TRBJ2-5, the V gene TRBV7-7; D remains unclear. V was trimmed by 3 bases and J by 5 bases, leaving 10 bases between them. Germline V lookup: CDR1 SSHAT, CDR2 FNYEAQ (reference sequence). The CDR3 loop spans 13 amino acids. The CDR3 sequence is CASSFLDGETQYF. As DNA, the CDR3 is TGTGCCAGCAGCTTCCTCGACGGGGAGACCCAGTACTTC.

The V gene is TRBV10-2, the J gene TRBJ2-7, with TRBD2 identical over 8 bases. This CDR3 is built from 13 residues. V lost 6 bases and J lost 2; bases outside the gene matches: 3. Germline assignment: CDR1 WSHSY and CDR2 SAAADI. The CDR3 DNA reads TGCGCCAGCAGAAGAGCGGGGGCCTACGAGCAGTACTTC. This translates into CASRRAGAYEQYF.

The J gene is TRBJ2-7, the V gene TRBV7-9; D unclear. V was clipped by 3 bases and J by 5 bases, with 11 bases between them. Germline CDR1 is SEHNR and CDR2 is FQNEAQ (reference sequence). The CDR3 covers 13 residues. The CDR3 sequence is CASSFVPRDEQYF. DNA of the CDR3: TGTGCCAGCAGCTTCGTCCCAAGGGACGAGCAGTACTTC.

The rearrangement joins TRBV27 to TRBJ2-7, with 10 nucleotides matching TRBD1. V shed 3 bases, J shed 3 bases, and the junction held 2 bases outside the gene matches. The CDR3 runs 14 residues. CDR1 and CDR2 (germline): MNHEY, SMNVEV (reference sequence). CDR3 coding DNA: TGTGCCAGCAGTTTCGGGGACAGGGGCTACGAGCAGTACTTC. Its translation is CASSFGDRGYEQYF.

This chain links TRBV7-9 with TRBJ2-7; D ambiguous. The CDR3 covers 12 residues. Trimming pared 5 bases from V and 6 bases from J, leaving 11 bases between. Germline CDR1 SEHNR, CDR2 FQNEAQ (reference sequence). This chain's CDR3 is CASSLPDLEQYF. DNA for the CDR3: TGTGCCAGCAGCCTTCCCGACCTCGAGCAGTACTTC.

The rearrangement links TRBV19 to TRBJ2-7; D possibly corresponds to TRBD2 (6 bases). Germline V gives CDR1 LNHDA, CDR2 SQIVND (reference sequence). This CDR3 region has 13 residues. Trimming removed 5 bases from V and 6 bases from J, with 14 bases in between. CDR3 loop: CASSPRGRGEQYF. The CDR3 DNA follows: TGTGCCAGTAGTCCAAGAGGGCGGGGCGAGCAGTACTTC.

This clone was found once. The CDR3 DNA reads TGTGCCAACCCACGAGTCAGGGGGACAATCTACGAGCAGTACTTC. Its protein product is CANPRVRGTIYEQYF. The chain has TRBV10-3 and TRBJ2-7, with 7 bases identical to TRBD1. Germline V gives CDR1 ENHRY, CDR2 SYGVKD. This CDR3 has 15 amino acids. J was trimmed by 3 bases and V by 10 bases; bases with no gene match: 15.

V usage is TRBV4-3 and J usage is TRBJ1-4, with 9 bases identical to TRBD1. CDR3 length: 15 amino acids. Per the germline V gene, CDR1 is LGHNA and CDR2 is YSLEER. Trimming cost V 0 bases and J 10 bases; bases outside gene matches: 6. CDR3 nucleotides: TGCGCCAGCAGCCAAGATTCACTGGACAGGGGAAAACTGTTTTTT. This codes for CASSQDSLDRGKLFF.

The chain couples TRBV10-3 to TRBJ1-3; TRBD1 matches 9 bases. Germline CDR1 is ENHRY and CDR2 is SYGVKD. The CDR3 runs to 16 residues. Unmatched junction bases numbered 9, after V lost 7 bases and J lost 2 bases. The CDR3 DNA reads as TGTGCCATCACTCGGACAGGGGACCTACCTGGAAACACCATATATTTT. Translated: CAITRTGDLPGNTIYF.

This chain connects TRBV7-2 to TRBJ1-5; D unresolved. With 1 base removed from V and 2 bases from J, the gap between germline ends came to 6 bases. The CDR3 spans 14 residues. Germline V gene sequence: CDR1 SGHTA, CDR2 FQGNSA. The CDR3 sequence: CASSLVGGNQPQHF. DNA of the CDR3: TGTGCCAGCAGCTTAGTTGGGGGCAATCAGCCCCAGCATTTT. Full variable domain (rest looked up from reference TRBV7-2 and TRBJ1-5): GAGVSQSPSNKVTEKGKDVELRCDPISGHTALYWYRQSLGQGLEFLIYFQGNSAPDKSGLPSDRFSAERTGGSVSTLTIQRTQQEDSAVYLCASSLVGGNQPQHFGDGTRLSIL.

V is TRBV9 and J is TRBJ1-4; no clear D gene. Germline loops: CDR1 SGDLS, CDR2 YYNGEE. V was shortened by 3 bases and J by 13 bases, with 19 bases between the two germline ends. The CDR3 runs 14 residues. The CDR3 DNA reads TGTGCCAGCAGCGCGTCGGGAATTTCTCTCAGACTGTTTTTT. Protein: CASSASGISLRLFF.

The chain employs TRBV7-8 and TRBJ1-2; D might be TRBD1 (5 bases). The CDR3 sequence is 15 residues long. The ends were cut back, 5 bases at V and 8 bases at J, with 21 bases in the middle. The germline CDR1 and CDR2 sequences are SGHVS and FQNEAQ. Here the CDR3 DNA reads TGTGCCAGCAGCGTTCTCAGCAGGGCCCAGCAAGGCTACACCTTC. Translating gives CASSVLSRAQQGYTF.

This chain uses TRBV5-5 with TRBJ1-2; tentatively, D is TRBD1 (6 bases). The length of the CDR3 is 13 residues. CDR1 and CDR2 (germline): SGHKS, YYEKEE (reference sequence). The V end lost 0 bases, the J end lost 4 bases, and 7 bases lay between the germline ends. The CDR3 region is CASSLGGAYGYTF. The CDR3 DNA is TGTGCCAGCAGCTTGGGGGGGGCCTATGGCTACACCTTC.

The rearrangement uses TRBV9 and TRBJ2-1; 11 nucleotides agree with TRBD2. CDR3 length: 16 amino acids. The V gene end was trimmed by 3 bases and the J gene end by 8 bases; junction bases not matched to a gene: 10. Germline CDR1 and CDR2: SGDLS and YYNGEE. The CDR3 DNA follows: TGTGCCAGCAGCGGAGAGACTAGCGGGATCGTCGATGAGCAGTTCTTC. This encodes CASSGETSGIVDEQFF.

The sample holds one count of this clone. J is TRBJ2-5 and V is TRBV10-1; 8 positions agree with TRBD2. Trimming at V came to 6 bases and at J to 5 bases, leaving 5 bases not matched to a gene. This CDR3 spans 13 amino acids. Germline CDR1 and CDR2: WNHNN and SYGVQD (reference sequence). CDR3 sequence reads: CASSPGLGETQYF. CDR3 nucleotide sequence: TGCGCCAGCAGCCCGGGACTAGGGGAGACCCAGTACTTC.

CDR3 DNA: TGCAGCGTTGACCAGGGTTCCCCCTACGAGCAGTACTTC. It codes for CSVDQGSPYEQYF. The chain employs TRBV29-1 and TRBJ2-7; the D gene is possibly TRBD1 (5 bases). Trimming left V 3 bases short and J 2 bases short, with 11 bases between. The CDR3 runs to 13 residues. The germline V gene encodes CDR1 SQVTM and CDR2 ANQGSEA.

The J gene is TRBJ1-4, the V gene TRBV5-6; D uncertain. The germline gives CDR1 SGHDT, CDR2 YYEEEE. The CDR3 runs 12 residues. V lost 4 bases and J 10 bases, leaving 11 bases between the germline ends. CDR3 sequence reads: CASSNRGGKLFF. DNA of the CDR3: TGTGCCAGCAGCAACCGAGGAGGAAAACTGTTTTTT.

The chain carries TRBV10-3 and TRBJ1-1; a weak D match, TRBD1 (5 bases). Germline-derived CDR1 and CDR2 are ENHRY and SYGVKD. CDR3 length: 14 amino acids. Trimming cost V 6 bases and J 2 bases, with 13 bases left between them. The CDR3 reads CAISGRDSNTEAFF. CDR3 DNA sequence: TGTGCCATCAGCGGCCGGGACTCAAACACTGAAGCTTTCTTT.

V and J are TRBV5-4 and TRBJ1-3, with 7 nucleotides matching TRBD1. V dropped 0 bases and J dropped 5; count of bases not matched to a gene: 2. The CDR3 runs 14 residues. Germline CDR1 is SGHNT and CDR2 is YYREEE (reference sequence). The CDR3: CASSLGQGRNTIYF. Here the CDR3 DNA reads TGTGCCAGCAGCTTGGGACAGGGAAGAAACACCATATATTTT.

The chain uses TRBV11-3 and TRBJ2-7, with D tentatively TRBD1 (6 bases). Trimming shortened V by 7 bases and J by 7 bases, and 14 bases separated the two germline ends. CDR3 size: 12 residues. CDR1 and CDR2 (germline): SGHNT, YENEEA. The CDR3 reads CASTSQGGEQYF. The CDR3 DNA reads as TGTGCCAGCACCTCACAGGGTGGAGAGCAGTACTTC. The whole variable domain, filled in from reference TRBV11-3 and TRBJ2-7, reads EAGVVQSPRYKIIEKKQPVAFWCNPISGHNTLYWYLQNLGQGPELLIRYENEEAVDDSQLPKDRFSAERLKGVDSTLKIQPAELGDSAVYLCASTSQGGEQYFGPGTRLTVT.

The rearrangement joins TRBV10-3 to TRBJ2-1; 9 bases match TRBD2. The germline V gene encodes CDR1 ENHRY and CDR2 SYGVKD. The CDR3 spans 14 residues. V shed 3 bases and J 5 bases; nucleotides not matched to a gene: 2. CDR3 sequence (DNA): TGTGCCATCAGTGATCCTAGCGGGGACAATGAGCAGTTCTTC. Translated, it gives CAISDPSGDNEQFF.

The chain links TRBV19 to TRBJ2-1; D is perhaps TRBD1 (6 bases). The CDR3 runs to 14 residues. Germline values: CDR1 LNHDA, CDR2 SQIVND (reference sequence). Trimming left V 10 bases short and J 0 bases short, with 13 bases between. CDR3 coding DNA: TGTGCCACCCGGCCGGACAGCTCCTACAATGAGCAGTTCTTC. It yields the protein CATRPDSSYNEQFF.

This chain links TRBV13 with TRBJ1-1; no firm D call. V was clipped by 0 bases and J by 4 bases, with 9 bases between them. CDR1 is PRHDT and CDR2 is FYEKMQ in the germline V gene (reference sequence). The CDR3 runs to 14 residues. The CDR3 is CASSLGGSVTEAFF. Written as DNA, the CDR3 is TGTGCCAGCAGCTTAGGGGGTTCCGTCACTGAAGCTTTCTTT.

The V and J genes are TRBV7-2 and TRBJ1-2; 11 bases are a match to TRBD1. This CDR3 is 16 amino acids long. The V segment lost 1 base and the J segment 1 base; nucleotides outside the gene matches: 2. Per the germline V gene, CDR1 is SGHTA and CDR2 is FQGNSA. The CDR3 protein is CASSLGGTGGNYGYTF. The CDR3 nucleotides read TGTGCCAGCAGCTTAGGAGGGACAGGGGGTAACTATGGCTACACCTTC.

The chain links TRBV11-2 to TRBJ2-7; no clear D gene. Germline CDR1 SGHAT, CDR2 FQNNGV. V gave up 0 bases and J gave up 2 bases, with 8 bases separating them. CDR3 length: 14 residues. CDR3 sequence: CASSLEGITYEQYF. The CDR3 DNA sequence: TGTGCCAGCAGCTTAGAAGGGATCACCTACGAGCAGTACTTC.

The CDR3 here is CSVEGGYNEQFF. CDR3 nucleotides: TGCAGCGTTGAAGGTGGTTACAATGAGCAGTTCTTC. The genes are TRBV29-1 and TRBJ2-1, with D uncertain. The V and J ends lost 1 base and 4 bases respectively, with 5 bases between them. Germline V gene data show CDR1 as SQVTM and CDR2 as ANQGSEA. The CDR3 consists of 12 residues.

As DNA, the CDR3 is TGTGCCAGCAGCCAAGTTTTGGGGGGTTTTAATGAAAAACTGTTTTTT. This translates into CASSQVLGGFNEKLFF. V usage is TRBV4-2 and J usage is TRBJ1-4; the D gene is possibly TRBD1 (5 bases). The CDR3 sequence is 16 residues long. The germline CDR1 and CDR2 sequences are LGHNA and YNFKEQ. Between the trimmed V and J ends, which lost 1 base and 4 bases, there was a span of 13 bases.

The genes are TRBV11-2 and TRBJ2-7, with 8 bases fitting TRBD1. CDR1 SGHAT and CDR2 FQNNGV come from the germline V gene. CDR3 length equals 13 residues. V dropped 5 bases and J dropped 4; count of bases not matched to a gene: 4. The chain's CDR3 is CASSLTGGYEQYF. CDR3 nucleotides: TGTGCCAGCAGCCTCACAGGGGGGTACGAGCAGTACTTC.

Remarks on this clone: The same CDR3 can be traced to other DNA sequences in this sample. This chain links TRBV7-8 with TRBJ2-7, with TRBD2 matching over 9 bases. V was pared by 3 bases and J by 4 bases, with 7 bases of the junction left unmatched. CDR1 and CDR2 from the germline V gene are SGHVS and FQNEAQ. This CDR3 is built from 15 residues. As DNA, the CDR3 is TGTGCCAGCAGCTTGGAAGGCGGGGGGGCATACGAGCAGTACTTC. It specifies CASSLEGGGAYEQYF.